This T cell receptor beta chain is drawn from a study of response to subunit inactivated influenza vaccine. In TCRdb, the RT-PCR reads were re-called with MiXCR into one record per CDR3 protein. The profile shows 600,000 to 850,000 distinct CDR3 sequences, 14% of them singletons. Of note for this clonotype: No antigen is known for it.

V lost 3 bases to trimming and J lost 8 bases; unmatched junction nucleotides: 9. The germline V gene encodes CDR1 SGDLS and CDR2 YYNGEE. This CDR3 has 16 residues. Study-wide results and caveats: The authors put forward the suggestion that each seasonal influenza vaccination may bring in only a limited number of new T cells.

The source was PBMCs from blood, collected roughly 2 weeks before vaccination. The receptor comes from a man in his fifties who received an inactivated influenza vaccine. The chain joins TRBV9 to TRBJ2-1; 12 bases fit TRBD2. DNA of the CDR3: TGTGCCAGCAGCGCCTCCTCTAGCGGGAGGGTCTATGAGCAGTTCTTC. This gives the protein CASSASSSGRVYEQFF.